This T cell receptor beta chain appears in the sequencing data of a study of T cells in tumors after PD-1 blockade. Method: immunoSEQ multiplex PCR; TCRdb's copy keeps in-frame clones and lacks some. The sample yields roughly 14,000 clones, around 79% seen once. This specimen consisted of PBMCs, obtained after anti-PD-1 treatment. This sequence originates from a human donor with basal cell carcinoma.

Here the CDR3 reads CASSYSAGHLLAGEETQYF. The CDR3 coding sequence is TGTGCCAGCAGTTACTCGGCAGGGCACCTACTAGCGGGGGAAGAGACCCAGTACTTC. The chain uses TRBV6-2 or TRBV6-3 and TRBJ2-5; 11 nucleotides line up with TRBD2. The CDR3 extends over 19 amino acids. Germline values: CDR1 MNHEY, CDR2 SVGEGT. V lost 0 bases and J lost 3; bases outside the gene matches: 12.